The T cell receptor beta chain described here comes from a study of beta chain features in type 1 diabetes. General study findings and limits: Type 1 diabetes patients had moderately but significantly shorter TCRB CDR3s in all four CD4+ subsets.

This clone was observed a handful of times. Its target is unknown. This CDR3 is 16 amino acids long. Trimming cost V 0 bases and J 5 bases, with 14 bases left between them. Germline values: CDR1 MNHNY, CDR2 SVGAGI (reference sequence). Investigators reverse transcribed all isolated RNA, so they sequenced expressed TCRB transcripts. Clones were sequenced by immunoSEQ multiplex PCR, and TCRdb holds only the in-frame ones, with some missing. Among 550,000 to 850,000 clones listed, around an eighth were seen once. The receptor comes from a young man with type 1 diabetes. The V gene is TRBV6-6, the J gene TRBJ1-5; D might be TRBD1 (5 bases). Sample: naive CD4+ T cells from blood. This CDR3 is CASSYSLGQGDQPQHF. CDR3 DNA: TGTGCCAGCAGTTACTCGCTCGGGCAGGGCGATCAGCCCCAGCATTTT.